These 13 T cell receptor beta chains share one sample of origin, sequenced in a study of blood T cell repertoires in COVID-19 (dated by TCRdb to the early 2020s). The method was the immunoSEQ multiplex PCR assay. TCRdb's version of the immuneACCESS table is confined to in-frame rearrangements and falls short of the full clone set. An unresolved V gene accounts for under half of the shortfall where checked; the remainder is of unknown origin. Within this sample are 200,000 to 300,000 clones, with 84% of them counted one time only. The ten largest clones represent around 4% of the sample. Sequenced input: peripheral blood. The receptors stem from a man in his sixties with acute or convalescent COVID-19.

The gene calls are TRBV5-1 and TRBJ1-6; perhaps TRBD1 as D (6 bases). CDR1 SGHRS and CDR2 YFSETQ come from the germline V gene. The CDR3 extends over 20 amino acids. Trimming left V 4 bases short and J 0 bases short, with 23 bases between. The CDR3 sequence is CASSPLMTGGISSYNSPLHF. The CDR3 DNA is TGCGCCAGCAGCCCGCTGATGACAGGCGGAATTAGCTCCTATAATTCACCCCTCCACTTT.

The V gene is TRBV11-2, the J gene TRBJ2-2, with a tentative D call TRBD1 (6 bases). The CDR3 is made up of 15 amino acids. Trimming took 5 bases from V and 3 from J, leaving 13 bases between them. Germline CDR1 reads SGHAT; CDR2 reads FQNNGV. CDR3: CASSIQGSYTGELFF. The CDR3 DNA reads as TGTGCCAGCAGCATACAGGGAAGCTACACCGGGGAGCTGTTTTTT.

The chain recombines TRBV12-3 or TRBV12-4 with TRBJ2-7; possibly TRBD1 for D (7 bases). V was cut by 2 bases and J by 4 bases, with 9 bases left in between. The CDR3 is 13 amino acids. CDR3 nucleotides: TGTGCCAGCAGTTTACAGGGGGGATACGAGCAGTACTTC. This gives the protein CASSLQGGYEQYF.

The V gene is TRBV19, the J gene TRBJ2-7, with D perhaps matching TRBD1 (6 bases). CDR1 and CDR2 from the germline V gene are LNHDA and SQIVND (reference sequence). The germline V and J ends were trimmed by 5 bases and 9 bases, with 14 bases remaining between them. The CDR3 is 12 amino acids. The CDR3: CASSPQGRGQYF. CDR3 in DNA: TGTGCCAGTAGTCCGCAGGGGCGTGGGCAGTACTTC.

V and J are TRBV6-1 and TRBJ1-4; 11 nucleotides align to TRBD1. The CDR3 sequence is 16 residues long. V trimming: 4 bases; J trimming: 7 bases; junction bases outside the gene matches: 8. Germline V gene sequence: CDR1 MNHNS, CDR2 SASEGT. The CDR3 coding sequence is TGTGCCAGCAGTGGTCTTGGGACAGGGGGGGTTGAAAAACTGTTTTTT. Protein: CASSGLGTGGVEKLFF.

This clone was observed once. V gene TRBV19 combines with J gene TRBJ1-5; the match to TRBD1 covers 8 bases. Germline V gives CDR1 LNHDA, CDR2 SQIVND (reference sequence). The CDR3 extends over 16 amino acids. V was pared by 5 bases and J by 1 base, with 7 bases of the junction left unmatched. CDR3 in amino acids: CASSPRTGRSNQPQHF. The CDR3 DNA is TGTGCCAGTAGTCCCCGGACAGGGCGAAGCAATCAGCCCCAGCATTTT.

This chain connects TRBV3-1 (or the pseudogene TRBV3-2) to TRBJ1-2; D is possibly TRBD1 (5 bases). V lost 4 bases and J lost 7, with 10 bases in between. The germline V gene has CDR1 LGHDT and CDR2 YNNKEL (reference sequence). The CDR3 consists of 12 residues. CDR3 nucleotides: TGTGCCAGCAGCCTCGCGGGGGGTGGCTACACCTTC. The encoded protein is CASSLAGGGYTF.

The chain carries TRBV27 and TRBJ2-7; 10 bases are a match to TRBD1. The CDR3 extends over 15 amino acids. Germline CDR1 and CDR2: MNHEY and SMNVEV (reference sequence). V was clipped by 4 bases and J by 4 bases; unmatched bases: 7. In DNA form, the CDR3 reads TGTGCCAGCAGTTGGGGGACAGGGGTTTCATACGAGCAGTACTTC. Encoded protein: CASSWGTGVSYEQYF.

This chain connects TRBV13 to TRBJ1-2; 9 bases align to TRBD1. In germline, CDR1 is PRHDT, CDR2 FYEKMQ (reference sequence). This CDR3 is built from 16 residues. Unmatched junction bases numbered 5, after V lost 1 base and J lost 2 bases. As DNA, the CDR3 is TGTGCCAGCAGCTTAGTGGGACAGGGATCGAACTATGGCTACACCTTC. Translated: CASSLVGQGSNYGYTF.

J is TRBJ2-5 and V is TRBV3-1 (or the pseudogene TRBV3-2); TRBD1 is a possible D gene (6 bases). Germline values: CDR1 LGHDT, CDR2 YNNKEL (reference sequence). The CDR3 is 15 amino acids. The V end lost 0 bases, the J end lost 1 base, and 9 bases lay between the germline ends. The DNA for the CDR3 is TGTGCCAGCAGCCAAGAAGGGGGTATCCAAGAGACCCAGTACTTC. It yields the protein CASSQEGGIQETQYF.

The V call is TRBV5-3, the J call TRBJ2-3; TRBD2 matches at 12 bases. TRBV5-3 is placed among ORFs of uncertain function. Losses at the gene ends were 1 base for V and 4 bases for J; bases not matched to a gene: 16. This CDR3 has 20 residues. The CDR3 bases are TGTGCCAGAAGCTTGTCCACATGGGGACTAGCGGGCCCCCAGGCAGATACGCAGTATTTT. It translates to CARSLSTWGLAGPQADTQYF.

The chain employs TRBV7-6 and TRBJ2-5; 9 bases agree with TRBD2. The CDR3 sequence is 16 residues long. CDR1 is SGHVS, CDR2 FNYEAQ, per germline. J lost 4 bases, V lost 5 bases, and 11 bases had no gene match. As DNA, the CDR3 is TGTGCCAGCAGCCCCCCCTCCGGGACTAGCATAGAGACCCAGTACTTC. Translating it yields CASSPPSGTSIETQYF. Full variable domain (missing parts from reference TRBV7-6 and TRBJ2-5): GAGVSQSPRYKVTKRGQDVALRCDPISGHVSLYWYRQALGQGPEFLTYFNYEAQQDKSGLPNDRFSAERPEGSISTLTIQRTEQRDSAMYRCASSPPSGTSIETQYFGPGTRLLVL.

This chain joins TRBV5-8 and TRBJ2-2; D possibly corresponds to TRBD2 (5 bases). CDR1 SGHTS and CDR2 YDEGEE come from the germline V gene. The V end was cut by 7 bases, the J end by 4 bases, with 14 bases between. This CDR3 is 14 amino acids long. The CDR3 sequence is CASPLRGFTGELFF. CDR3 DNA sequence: TGTGCCAGCCCACTTCGGGGATTCACCGGGGAGCTGTTTTTT. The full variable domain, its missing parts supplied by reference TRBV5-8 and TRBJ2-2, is EAGVTQSPTHLIKTRGQQATLRCSPISGHTSVYWYQQALGLGLQFLLWYDEGEERNRGNFPPRFSGRQFPNYSSELNVNALELEDSALYLCASPLRGFTGELFFGEGSRLTVL.